This TCR beta chain was documented in a study of radiotherapy plus CTLA-4 blockade in lung cancer. On the study more broadly: Disease control reached over 30%, with objective responses in 15% to 20%.

The V and J ends lost 1 base and 1 base respectively, with 7 bases between them. Germline V gives CDR1 MNHEY, CDR2 SVGAGI. The CDR3 has 15 amino acids. Patients in the study, people with chemo-refractory metastatic non-small-cell lung cancer, received focal radiation plus ipilimumab CTLA-4 blockade. Assay: immunoSEQ multiplex PCR; the TCRdb copy retains only in-frame clones and omits some. The sample holds nearly 95,000 clones, roughly 80% seen once. On this clone itself: Its antigen is not identified.

Overall study findings and caveats: Strongest reported response predictors: early blood clone changes and post-radiation interferon-beta.

Source: peripheral blood, taken from a patient treated with radiotherapy plus ipilimumab. This chain joins TRBV6-5 and TRBJ2-2; D is unclear. This TCR was sampled from a human donor with non-small cell lung cancer that progressed on radiotherapy plus ipilimumab. The CDR3 sequence is CASSYFRGNTGELFF. CDR3 DNA: TGTGCCAGCAGTTACTTCCGAGGGAACACCGGGGAGCTGTTTTTT.